The text below deals with one T cell receptor (beta chain). Authors' analysis steps: Cell counts per sample came from amplifying reference gene primers. The protocol was immunoSEQ multiplex PCR, while the TCRdb copy is restricted to in-frame clones and leaves out a portion. Clone size and the V and J calls come from that table; the DNA yielded D and trimming. Of some 110,000 clones listed, roughly nine tenths are singletons. This entry comes from a study of blood T cell repertoires in COVID-19. Study details: Some COVID-19 samples were acute and others convalescent; all came from the United States, Italy and Spain. PBMCs, B-cell-depleted T cells, or T cells were the source of the cDNA or gDNA that made up the material.

V shed 4 bases and J 2 bases; nucleotides not matched to a gene: 5. The germline V gene has CDR1 SGHVS and CDR2 FQNEAQ. This CDR3 has 14 amino acids. The sequencing sample was made of peripheral blood. V gene TRBV7-8 combines with J gene TRBJ2-7; 7 nucleotides agree with TRBD1. This TCR was sampled from a man in his forties with acute or convalescent COVID-19. DNA of the CDR3: TGTGCCAGCAGCTCTCGGACAGGACCCTACGAGCAGTACTTC. Its protein is CASSSRTGPYEQYF.